The clone carrying this T cell receptor beta chain appeared once. These data are taken from a study of blood T cell repertoires in COVID-19. The CDR3 consists of 14 residues. In germline, CDR1 is SGDLS, CDR2 YYNGEE. The trim removed 4 bases at V and 4 bases at J, leaving 4 bases unmatched. Original processing notes: Researchers report that nucleated cell counts were estimated from reference gene primer amplification. Repertoires were generated with immunoSEQ multiplex PCR, while TCRdb's copy carries only in-frame clones and drops some. V, J and clone size reflect that table, while D and trimming were determined from the DNA. This sample carries under 200,000 clones, around 82% of them seen once, and the ten largest clones take approximately 4%.

This rearrangement joins TRBV9 to TRBJ1-2; 10 bases match TRBD1. The source is a woman aged 45-60 years in a cohort exposed to, infected with or recovered from COVID-19 (not recorded which). The sample was PBMCs or T cells enriched from blood (not recorded which). CDR3 coding DNA: TGTGCCAGCAGCCTCCGGGACAGGGGCTATGGCTACACCTTC. The encoded protein is CASSLRDRGYGYTF.